Here is one T cell receptor (beta chain) with its context. Its antigen is as yet unknown. V trimming: 4 bases; J trimming: 15 bases; junction bases outside the gene matches: 7. This CDR3 is 12 amino acids long. Germline assignment: CDR1 LGHDT and CDR2 YNNKEL (reference sequence). These data belong to a study of post-analysis software for immune sequencing data. Study-wide context: Some patients lacked subtype; others had relapsing-remitting, secondary progressive or progressive-relapsing disease.

Study findings and constraints: Patients carried a few TRBV segments more frequently than controls did, and TRBV5-6, TRBV5-1 and TRBV20-1 were among them. Batch-mates among the samples co-clustered strongly by F measure.

TCR beta libraries were prepared from cDNA with unique molecular identifiers. TCRdb recomputed calls from the PCR reads with MiXCR, one row per CDR3 protein. The sample shows around 710,000 distinct CDR3 sequences, roughly 46% of them seen only once. The chain employs TRBV3-1 and TRBJ1-4; the match to TRBD1 covers 8 bases. The clonotype originates from a girl aged 5-17 years with multiple sclerosis. Sequenced input: blood. As DNA, the CDR3 is TGTGCCAGCAGCCCCGACAGGGGTCGGATGTTTTTT. It translates to CASSPDRGRMFF.